Each of the 16 T cell receptor beta chains below was sequenced from the same sample in a study of somatic mutations in cytotoxic T cells in rheumatoid arthritis. TCRdb keeps only in-frame clones here, not all; method: immunoSEQ multiplex PCR. The table has about 720 clones, 60% to 85% seen once. Sequenced input: synovial fluid. Receptors were obtained from a man aged 65 to 85 with rheumatoid arthritis.

The chain uses TRBV28 and TRBJ2-5, with 8 bases identical to TRBD2. V was clipped by 8 bases and J by 5 bases; unmatched bases: 19. Germline loops: CDR1 MDHEN, CDR2 SYDVKM. The CDR3 contains 17 residues. The chain's CDR3 is CASPPGRTSPLGETQYF. The CDR3 DNA follows: TGTGCCAGCCCCCCAGGCCGGACTAGCCCTCTAGGGGAGACCCAGTACTTC.

The gene calls are TRBV10-3 and TRBJ1-4; TRBD1 aligns across 9 bases. CDR1 is ENHRY and CDR2 is SYGVKD in the germline V gene. The CDR3 is 16 residues long. Trimming took 5 bases from V and 6 from J; bases not matched to a gene: 10. DNA of the CDR3: TGTGCCATCAGTTCCGGGACAGGGAAGGGCGATGAAAAACTGTTTTTT. As protein: CAISSGTGKGDEKLFF.

The gene calls are TRBV7-9 and TRBJ1-1; D is possibly TRBD1 (5 bases). V gave up 5 bases and J gave up 8 bases, with 15 bases separating them. Germline-derived CDR1 and CDR2 are SEHNR and FQNEAQ (reference sequence). The CDR3 is made up of 13 amino acids. CDR3 nucleotide sequence: TGTGCCAGCAGCGCTCAGGGCCCCGTCGAAGCTTTCTTT. Translation gives CASSAQGPVEAFF.

The chain joins TRBV7-2 to TRBJ1-3; possibly TRBD1 for D (6 bases). Germline V lookup: CDR1 SGHTA, CDR2 FQGNSA. The germline V and J ends were trimmed by 1 base and 0 bases, with 7 bases remaining between them. The CDR3 is 15 amino acids. The DNA of the CDR3 is TGTGCCAGCAGCTTAGGGACAGTCTCTGGAAACACCATATATTTT. It yields the protein CASSLGTVSGNTIYF.

The chain recombines TRBV14 with TRBJ2-7; TRBD2 matches 11 bases. Germline lookup yields CDR1 SGHDN and CDR2 FVKESK. CDR3 size: 15 residues. V was clipped by 4 bases and J by 6 bases; unmatched bases: 8. The CDR3 DNA is TGTGCCAGCAGCCTAATCCTAGGACTAGCGGGCGAGCAGTACTTC. Protein: CASSLILGLAGEQYF.

This chain connects TRBV5-6 to TRBJ1-2; D is undetermined. This CDR3 spans 12 amino acids. Germline CDR1 and CDR2: SGHDT and YYEEEE. V lost 5 bases and J 4 bases, leaving 9 bases between the germline ends. CDR3 protein: CASSAGSYGYTF. CDR3 DNA sequence: TGTGCCAGCAGTGCGGGGAGCTATGGCTACACCTTC.

The genes are TRBV5-1 and TRBJ2-5, with D possibly matching TRBD1 (6 bases). The J call may be in error: the DNA end matches TRBJ2-7 better. The CDR3 contains 14 residues. Per the germline V gene, CDR1 is SGHRS and CDR2 is YFSETQ. CDR3 in amino acids: CASSSGRTVYEQYF. The CDR3 DNA is TGCGCCAGCAGCTCAGGCAGGACAGTATACGAGCAGTACTTC.

This chain uses TRBV14 with TRBJ2-3; 15 bases line up with TRBD2. V was clipped by 0 bases and J by 1 base; unmatched bases: 5. The CDR3 spans 19 residues. Germline lookup yields CDR1 SGHDN and CDR2 FVKESK. As DNA, the CDR3 is TGTGCCAGCAGCCAAGATTTGAGGACTAGCGGGGGGGGCACAGATACGCAGTATTTT. It encodes CASSQDLRTSGGGTDTQYF.

This clone has a single count. The chain is built from TRBV27 and TRBJ2-3; D call uncertain. Trimming cost V 0 bases and J 5 bases, with 6 bases left between them. Germline assignment: CDR1 MNHEY and CDR2 SMNVEV (reference sequence). This CDR3 comprises 13 residues. For the CDR3, the DNA is TGTGCCAGCAGTTTATCTCGTCTAGATACGCAGTATTTT. Translated, it gives CASSLSRLDTQYF.

This clone was recorded only once. Other DNA variants within this sample encode the same CDR3. The rearrangement links TRBV7-6 to TRBJ2-5, with a weak D call TRBD2 (5 bases). The CDR3 has 15 amino acids. V was trimmed by 5 bases and J by 5 bases, leaving 18 bases between them. Per germline, CDR1 SGHVS and CDR2 FNYEAQ. The CDR3 is CASSRIGLATETQYF. DNA of the CDR3: TGTGCCAGCAGCCGGATTGGGCTAGCTACCGAGACCCAGTACTTC.

This chain joins TRBV5-1 and TRBJ2-5; 12 bases are shared with TRBD1. There are 15 residues in the CDR3. Germline V gene data show CDR1 as SGHRS and CDR2 as YFSETQ. Trimming took 6 bases from V and 5 from J; bases not matched to a gene: 8. This CDR3 is CASISGTGGFETQYF. CDR3 nucleotide sequence: TGCGCCAGCATTAGTGGGACAGGGGGCTTTGAGACCCAGTACTTC.

This clone was seen once. The J gene is TRBJ1-1, the V gene TRBV16; unclear D gene. This CDR3 is built from 13 residues. Germline V CDR1 and CDR2: KGHSY, FQNENV. The germline V and J ends were trimmed by 1 base and 8 bases, with 11 bases remaining between them. CDR3 DNA sequence: TGTGCCAGCAGCCAATTTAGTGGAGGCGAAGCTTTCTTT. Translation: CASSQFSGGEAFF.

The rearrangement links TRBV27 to TRBJ1-5, with no clear D. The V end lost 0 bases, the J end lost 6 bases, and 12 bases lay between the germline ends. Germline CDR1 reads MNHEY; CDR2 reads SMNVEV (reference sequence). The length of the CDR3 is 15 residues. The DNA for the CDR3 is TGTGCCAGCAGTTTATCGTTCGGGAGCGGTCAGCCCCAGCATTTT. It codes for CASSLSFGSGQPQHF.

This clone was seen only once. The J gene is TRBJ2-1, the V gene TRBV6-5; TRBD1 agrees at 7 bases. CDR1 is MNHEY and CDR2 is SVGAGI in the germline V gene. The CDR3 loop spans 14 amino acids. V lost 4 bases, J lost 5 bases, and 5 bases stayed unmatched. CDR3 amino acids: CASSSRDRHNEQFF. DNA of the CDR3: TGTGCCAGCAGTTCCCGGGACAGACACAATGAGCAGTTCTTC.

The chain couples TRBV2 to TRBJ2-7; D is perhaps TRBD1 (6 bases). Trimming took 8 bases from V and 2 from J, leaving 10 bases between them. The CDR3 consists of 12 residues. In germline, CDR1 is SNHLY, CDR2 FYNNEI. CDR3 DNA: TGTGCCAGCGGCCGGGACACCTACGAGCAGTACTTC. Translated: CASGRDTYEQYF.

This chain links TRBV5-5 with TRBJ2-4; 8 bases agree with TRBD1. The CDR3 is made up of 12 amino acids. J lost 5 bases, V lost 5 bases, and 0 bases had no gene match. Germline assignment: CDR1 SGHKS and CDR2 YYEKEE (reference sequence). This chain's CDR3 is CASRDRENIQYF. For the CDR3, the DNA is TGTGCCAGCAGGGACAGGGAAAACATTCAGTACTTC.